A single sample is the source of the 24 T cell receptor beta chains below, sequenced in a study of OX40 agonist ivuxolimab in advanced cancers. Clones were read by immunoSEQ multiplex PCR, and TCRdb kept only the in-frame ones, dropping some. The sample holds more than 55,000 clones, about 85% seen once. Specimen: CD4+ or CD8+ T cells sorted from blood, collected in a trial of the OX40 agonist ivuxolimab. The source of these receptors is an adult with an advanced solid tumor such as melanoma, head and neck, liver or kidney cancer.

The CDR3 DNA sequence: TGTGCCAGCAGGGGGTTGGGACTAGCGGGAAGGCTGACCGCCTACGAGCAGTACTTC. Its translation: CASRGLGLAGRLTAYEQYF. The V and J genes are TRBV27 and TRBJ2-7, with 13 bases identical to TRBD2. Germline CDR1 is MNHEY and CDR2 is SMNVEV (reference sequence). Trimming took 6 bases from V and 2 from J; bases not matched to a gene: 16. The CDR3 is 19 residues long.

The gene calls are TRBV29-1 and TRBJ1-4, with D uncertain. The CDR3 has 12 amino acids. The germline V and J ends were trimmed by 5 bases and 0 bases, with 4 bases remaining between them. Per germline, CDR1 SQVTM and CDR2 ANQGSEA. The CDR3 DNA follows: TGCAGCGTTTCGCCAACTAATGAAAAACTGTTTTTT. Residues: CSVSPTNEKLFF. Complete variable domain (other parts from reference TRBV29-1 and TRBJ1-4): SAVISQKPSRDICQRGTSLTIQCQVDSQVTMMFWYRQQPGQSLTLIATANQGSEATYESGFVIDKFPISRPNLTFSTLTVSNMSPEDSSIYLCSVSPTNEKLFFGSGTQLSVL.

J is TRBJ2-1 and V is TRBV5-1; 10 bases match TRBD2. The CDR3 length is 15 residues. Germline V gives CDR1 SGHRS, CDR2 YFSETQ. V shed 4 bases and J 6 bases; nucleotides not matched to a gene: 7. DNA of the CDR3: TGCGCCAGCAGCGGTCAAGCGGGAGGGTCCAATGAGCAGTTCTTC. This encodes CASSGQAGGSNEQFF.

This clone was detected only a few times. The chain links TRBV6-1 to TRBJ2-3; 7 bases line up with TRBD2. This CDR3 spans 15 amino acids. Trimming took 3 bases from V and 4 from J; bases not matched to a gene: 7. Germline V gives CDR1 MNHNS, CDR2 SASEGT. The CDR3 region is CASSEGEGGADTQYF. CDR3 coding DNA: TGTGCCAGCAGTGAGGGGGAGGGCGGTGCAGATACGCAGTATTTT.

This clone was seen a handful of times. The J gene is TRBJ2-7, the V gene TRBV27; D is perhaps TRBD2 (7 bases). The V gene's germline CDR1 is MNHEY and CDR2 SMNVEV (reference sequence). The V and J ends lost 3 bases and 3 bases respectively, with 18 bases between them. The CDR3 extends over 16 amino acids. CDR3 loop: CASSLRGEGWVYEQYF. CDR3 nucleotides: TGTGCCAGCAGTTTGAGGGGGGAGGGGTGGGTCTACGAGCAGTACTTC.

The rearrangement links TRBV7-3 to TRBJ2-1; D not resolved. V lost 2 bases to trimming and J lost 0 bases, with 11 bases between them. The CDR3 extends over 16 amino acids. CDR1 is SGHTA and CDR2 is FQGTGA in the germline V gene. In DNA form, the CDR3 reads TGTGCCAGCAGCTTATACGCCGATCCCTCCTACAATGAGCAGTTCTTC. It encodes CASSLYADPSYNEQFF.

CDR3 amino acids: CASITRSTYEQYF. DNA of the CDR3: TGTGCCAGTATCACTAGGTCAACCTACGAGCAGTACTTC. This chain uses TRBV19 with TRBJ2-7, with D tentatively TRBD2 (5 bases). Germline CDR1 is LNHDA and CDR2 is SQIVND (reference sequence). The CDR3 runs 13 residues. V was cut by 7 bases and J by 2 bases, with 12 bases left in between.

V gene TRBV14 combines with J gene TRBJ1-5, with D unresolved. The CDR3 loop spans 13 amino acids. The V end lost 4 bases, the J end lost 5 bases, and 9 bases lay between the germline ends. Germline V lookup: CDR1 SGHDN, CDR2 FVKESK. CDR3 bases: TGTGCCAGCAGCCTAAGAGTAGATCAGCCCCAGCATTTT. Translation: CASSLRVDQPQHF.

The DNA for the CDR3 is TGTGCCAGCGTCCTAGCGGGGGGGCCCGATGAGCAGTTCTTC. Protein product: CASVLAGGPDEQFF. This sequence joins TRBV6-1 and TRBJ2-1; 12 bases map to TRBD2. Per germline, CDR1 MNHNS and CDR2 SASEGT. The CDR3 is made up of 14 amino acids. The trim removed 8 bases at V and 8 bases at J, leaving 7 bases unmatched.

CDR3 sequence (DNA): TGTGCCAGCAGTGAAAGTGCGGGGGGGCCGGGAGATACGCAGTATTTT. This codes for CASSESAGGPGDTQYF. The chain carries TRBV6-1 and TRBJ2-3, with 9 bases fitting TRBD2. Trimming at V came to 2 bases and at J to 5 bases, leaving 8 bases not matched to a gene. The germline V gene encodes CDR1 MNHNS and CDR2 SASEGT. This CDR3 has 16 residues.

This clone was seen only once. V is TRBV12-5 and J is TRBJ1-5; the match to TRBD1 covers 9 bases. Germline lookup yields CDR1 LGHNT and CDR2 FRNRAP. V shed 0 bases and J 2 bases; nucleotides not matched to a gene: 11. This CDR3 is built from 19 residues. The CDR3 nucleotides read TGTGCTAGTGGTTTGGTACGGTTACAGGGGGCGTCGGGCAATCAGCCCCAGCATTTT. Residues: CASGLVRLQGASGNQPQHF. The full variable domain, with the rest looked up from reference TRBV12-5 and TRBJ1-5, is DARVTQTPRHKVTEMGQEVTMRCQPILGHNTVFWYRQTMMQGLELLAYFRNRAPLDDSGMPKDRFSAEMPDATLATLKIQPSEPRDSAVYFCASGLVRLQGASGNQPQHFGDGTRLSIL.

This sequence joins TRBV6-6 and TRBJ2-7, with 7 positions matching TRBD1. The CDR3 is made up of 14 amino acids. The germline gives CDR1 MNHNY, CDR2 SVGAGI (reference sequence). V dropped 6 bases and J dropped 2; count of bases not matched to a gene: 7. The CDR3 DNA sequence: TGTGCCAGCAGCCGGGGACAGATCACCTACGAGCAGTACTTC. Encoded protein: CASSRGQITYEQYF.

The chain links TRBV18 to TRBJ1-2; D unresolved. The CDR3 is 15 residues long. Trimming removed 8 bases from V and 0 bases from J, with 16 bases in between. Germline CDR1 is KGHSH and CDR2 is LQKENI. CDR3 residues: CASAPRQLPNYGYTF. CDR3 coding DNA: TGTGCCAGCGCGCCCCGGCAGTTACCTAACTATGGCTACACCTTC.

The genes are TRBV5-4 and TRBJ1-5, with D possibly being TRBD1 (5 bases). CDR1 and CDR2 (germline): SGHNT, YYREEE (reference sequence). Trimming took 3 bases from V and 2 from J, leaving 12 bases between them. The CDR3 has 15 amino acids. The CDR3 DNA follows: TGTGCCAGCAGCTCGGGGCTTCCGGGCAATCAGCCCCAGCATTTT. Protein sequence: CASSSGLPGNQPQHF. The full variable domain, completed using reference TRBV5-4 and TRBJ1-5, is ETGVTQSPTHLIKTRGQQVTLRCSSQSGHNTVSWYQQALGQGPQFIFQYYREEENGRGNFPPRFSGLQFPNYSSELNVNALELDDSALYLCASSSGLPGNQPQHFGDGTRLSIL.

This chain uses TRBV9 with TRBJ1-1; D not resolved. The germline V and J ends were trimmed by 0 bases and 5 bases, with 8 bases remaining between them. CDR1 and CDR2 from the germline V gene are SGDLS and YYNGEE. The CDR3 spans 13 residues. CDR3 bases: TGTGCCAGCAGCGTAGAATCGGGAACTGAAGCTTTCTTT. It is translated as CASSVESGTEAFF.

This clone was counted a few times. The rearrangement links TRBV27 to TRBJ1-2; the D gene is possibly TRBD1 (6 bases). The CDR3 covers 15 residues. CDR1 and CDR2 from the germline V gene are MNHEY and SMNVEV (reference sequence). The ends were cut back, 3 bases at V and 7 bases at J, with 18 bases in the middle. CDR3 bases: TGTGCCAGCAGTTTTTTACCCCACAGGGTAGCTGGCTACACCTTC. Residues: CASSFLPHRVAGYTF.

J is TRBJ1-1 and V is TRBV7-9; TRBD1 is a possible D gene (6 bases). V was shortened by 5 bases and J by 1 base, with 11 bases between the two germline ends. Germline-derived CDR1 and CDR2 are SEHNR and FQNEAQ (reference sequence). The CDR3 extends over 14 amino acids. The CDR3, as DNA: TGTGCCAGCAGCCGAGGACAGCAGAACACTGAAGCTTTCTTT. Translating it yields CASSRGQQNTEAFF.

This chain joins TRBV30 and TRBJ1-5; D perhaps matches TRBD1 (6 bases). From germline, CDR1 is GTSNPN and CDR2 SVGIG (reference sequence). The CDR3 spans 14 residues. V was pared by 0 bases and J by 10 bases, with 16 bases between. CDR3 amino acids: CAWSVTGYVAPQHF. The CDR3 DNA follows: TGTGCCTGGAGTGTAACAGGGTATGTTGCCCCCCAGCATTTT.

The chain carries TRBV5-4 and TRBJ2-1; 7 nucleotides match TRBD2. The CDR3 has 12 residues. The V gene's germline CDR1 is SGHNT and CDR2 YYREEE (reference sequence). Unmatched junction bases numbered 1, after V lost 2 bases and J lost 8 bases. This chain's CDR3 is CASSLLAYEQFF. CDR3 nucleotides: TGTGCCAGCAGCTTACTAGCGTATGAGCAGTTCTTC.

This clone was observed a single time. The CDR3 loop is CASSGSGGNTDTQYF. The CDR3 DNA is TGTGCCAGCAGTGGGAGCGGGGGGAACACAGATACGCAGTATTTT. The chain couples TRBV6-1 to TRBJ2-3; 9 positions match TRBD2. Germline CDR1 and CDR2: MNHNS and SASEGT. This CDR3 is built from 15 residues. V gave up 4 bases and J gave up 2 bases; unmatched junction bases: 4.

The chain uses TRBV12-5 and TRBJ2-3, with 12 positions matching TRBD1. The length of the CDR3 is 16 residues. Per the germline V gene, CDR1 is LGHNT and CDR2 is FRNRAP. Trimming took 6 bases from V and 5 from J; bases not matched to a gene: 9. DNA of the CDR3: TGTGCTAGTGGCGCCGGGACAGGGGGCTGGGGAGATACGCAGTATTTT. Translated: CASGAGTGGWGDTQYF. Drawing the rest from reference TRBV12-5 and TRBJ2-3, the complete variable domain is DARVTQTPRHKVTEMGQEVTMRCQPILGHNTVFWYRQTMMQGLELLAYFRNRAPLDDSGMPKDRFSAEMPDATLATLKIQPSEPRDSAVYFCASGAGTGGWGDTQYFGPGTRLTVL.

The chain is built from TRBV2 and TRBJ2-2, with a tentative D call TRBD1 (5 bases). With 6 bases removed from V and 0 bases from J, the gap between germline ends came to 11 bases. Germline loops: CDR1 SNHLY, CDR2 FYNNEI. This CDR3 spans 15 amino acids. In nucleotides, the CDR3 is TGTGCCAGCAGACTTGGACAAACGAACACCGGGGAGCTGTTTTTT. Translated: CASRLGQTNTGELFF.

In DNA, the CDR3 is TGCAGCGCATTGCTTGGCGGGCATTACAATGAGCAGTTCTTC. It encodes CSALLGGHYNEQFF. V and J are TRBV29-1 and TRBJ2-1, with D possibly TRBD2 on 5 matching bases. Trimming removed 7 bases at V and 4 bases at J, with 17 bases between. The CDR3 loop spans 14 amino acids. Germline CDR1 reads SQVTM; CDR2 reads ANQGSEA.

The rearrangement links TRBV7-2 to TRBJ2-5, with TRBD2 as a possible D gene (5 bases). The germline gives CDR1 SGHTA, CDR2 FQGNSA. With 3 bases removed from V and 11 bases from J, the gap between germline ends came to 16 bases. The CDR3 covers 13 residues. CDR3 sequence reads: CASSLAYEWEQYF. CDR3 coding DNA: TGTGCCAGCAGCTTGGCGTATGAGTGGGAGCAGTACTTC.